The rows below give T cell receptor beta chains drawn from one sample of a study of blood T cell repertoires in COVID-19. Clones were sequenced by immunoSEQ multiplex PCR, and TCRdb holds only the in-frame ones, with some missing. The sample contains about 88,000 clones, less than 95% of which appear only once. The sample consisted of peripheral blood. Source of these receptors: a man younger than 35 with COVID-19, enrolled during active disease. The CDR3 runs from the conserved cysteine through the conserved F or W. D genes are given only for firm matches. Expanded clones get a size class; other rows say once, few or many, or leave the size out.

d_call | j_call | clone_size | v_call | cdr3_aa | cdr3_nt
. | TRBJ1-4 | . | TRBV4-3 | CASSQDLGSNEKLLF | TGCGCCAGCAGCCAAGATTTGGGCAGTAATGAAAAACTGCTTTTT
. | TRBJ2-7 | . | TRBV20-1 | CSASHGGEQYF | TGCAGTGCTAGTCACGGAGGCGAGCAGTACTTC
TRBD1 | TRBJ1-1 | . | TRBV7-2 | CASSSPGGASGTEAFF | TGTGCCAGCAGCTCGCCAGGGGGCGCTTCGGGAACTGAAGCTTTCTTT
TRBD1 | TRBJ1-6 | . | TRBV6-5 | CASTRDRGYNSPLHF | TGTGCCAGCACGAGAGACAGGGGGTATAATTCACCCCTCCACTTT
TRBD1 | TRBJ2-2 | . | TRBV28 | CASSSTGGGTGELFF | TGTGCCAGCAGTTCGACAGGGGGCGGAACCGGGGAGCTGTTTTTT
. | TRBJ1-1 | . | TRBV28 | CASSPLGESIGEAFF | TGTGCCAGCAGTCCCCTCGGGGAATCCATCGGTGAAGCTTTCTTT
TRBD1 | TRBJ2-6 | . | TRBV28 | CASSSPLDRVSGANVLTF | TGTGCCAGCAGTTCCCCGCTAGACAGGGTATCTGGGGCCAACGTCCTGACTTTC
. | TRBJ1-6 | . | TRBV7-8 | CASSWAGDNSPLHF | TGTGCCAGCAGCTGGGCAGGGGATAATTCACCCCTCCACTTT
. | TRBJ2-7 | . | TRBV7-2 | CASSLGSGAIYEQYF | TGTGCCAGCAGCTTAGGGTCTGGGGCGATCTACGAGCAGTACTTC
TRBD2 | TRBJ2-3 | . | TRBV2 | CASREDRTSGSSDTQYF | TGTGCCAGCAGGGAAGATAGGACTAGCGGGAGTTCAGATACGCAGTATTTT
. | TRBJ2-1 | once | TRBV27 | CASGRTGLYNEQFF | TGTGCCAGCGGTAGGACAGGACTATACAATGAGCAGTTCTTC
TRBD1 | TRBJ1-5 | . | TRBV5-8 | CASSSPWGTGKRPQHF | TGTGCCAGCAGCTCGCCCTGGGGGACAGGGAAGAGGCCCCAGCATTTT
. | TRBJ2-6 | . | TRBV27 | CASSLAGAYSGANVLTF | TGTGCCAGCAGTTTAGCAGGGGCCTACTCTGGGGCCAACGTCCTGACTTTC
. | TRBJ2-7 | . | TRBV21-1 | CASSKTPGRLVYEQYF | TGTGCCAGCAGCAAAACCCCGGGTCGTTTGGTCTACGAGCAGTACTTC
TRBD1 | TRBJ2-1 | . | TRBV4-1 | CASSQDWQGVSNEQFF | TGCGCCAGCAGCCAAGATTGGCAGGGGGTTTCCAATGAGCAGTTCTTC
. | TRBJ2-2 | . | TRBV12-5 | CASGLATGELFF | TGTGCTAGTGGTTTGGCTACCGGGGAGCTGTTTTTT
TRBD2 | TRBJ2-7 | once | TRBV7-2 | CASSAPKLAGPSSYEQYF | TGTGCCAGCAGCGCGCCTAAACTAGCGGGGCCGAGCTCCTACGAGCAGTACTTC
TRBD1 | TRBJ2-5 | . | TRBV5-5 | CASSRRGSLETQYF | TGTGCCAGCAGCCGCAGGGGGTCGTTAGAGACCCAGTACTTC
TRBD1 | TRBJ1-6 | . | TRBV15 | CATSRVQGGNSPLHF | TGTGCCACCAGCAGAGTCCAGGGGGGTAATTCACCCCTCCACTTT
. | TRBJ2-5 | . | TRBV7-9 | CASGVVGGETQYF | TGTGCCAGCGGGGTCGTGGGCGGGGAGACCCAGTACTTC
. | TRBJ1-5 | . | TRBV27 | CASSLARGYQPQHF | TGTGCCAGCAGTTTAGCCAGGGGATATCAGCCCCAGCATTTT
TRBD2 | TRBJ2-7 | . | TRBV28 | CASSKLAGGTSYEQYF | TGTGCCAGCAGCAAACTAGCGGGAGGTACTTCCTACGAGCAGTACTTC
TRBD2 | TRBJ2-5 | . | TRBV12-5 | CASGLVASGRHRETQYF | TGTGCTAGTGGTTTGGTAGCTAGCGGGAGGCATCGAGAGACCCAGTACTTC
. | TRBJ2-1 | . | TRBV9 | CASSVGAWEEQFF | TGTGCCAGCAGCGTAGGGGCTTGGGAGGAGCAGTTCTTC
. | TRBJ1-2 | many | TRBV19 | CASSIQGNYGYTF | TGTGCCAGTAGTATTCAGGGGAACTATGGCTACACCTTC
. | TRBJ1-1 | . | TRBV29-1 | CSVDQGRNTEAFF | TGCAGCGTCGACCAGGGGAGGAACACTGAAGCTTTCTTT
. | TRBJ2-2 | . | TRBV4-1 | CASSQESSSNTGELFF | TGCGCCAGCAGCCAAGAATCGTCTTCGAACACCGGGGAGCTGTTTTTT
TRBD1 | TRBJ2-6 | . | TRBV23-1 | CASSPGQSISGANVLTF | TGCGCCAGCAGTCCGGGACAGAGCATCTCTGGGGCCAACGTCCTGACTTTC
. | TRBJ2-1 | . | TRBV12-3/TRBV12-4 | CASSYTGLEQFF | TGTGCCAGCAGTTATACAGGGCTCGAGCAGTTCTTC
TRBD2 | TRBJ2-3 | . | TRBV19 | CASSPRRGGGAQDTQYF | TGTGCCAGTAGTCCCCGACGTGGCGGGGGGGCACAAGATACGCAGTATTTT
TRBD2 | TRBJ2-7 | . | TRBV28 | CASSLTSGRPSSYEQYF | TGTGCCAGCAGTTTAACTAGCGGGAGGCCTTCCTCCTACGAGCAGTACTTC
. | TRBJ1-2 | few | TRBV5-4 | CASSFDSNYGYTF | TGTGCCAGCAGCTTCGACAGTAACTATGGCTACACCTTC
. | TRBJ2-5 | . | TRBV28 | CASRVGGRETQYF | TGTGCCAGCCGCGTGGGAGGTCGTGAGACCCAGTACTTC
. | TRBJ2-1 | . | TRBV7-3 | CASSSQGTPYNEQFF | TGTGCCAGCAGTTCTCAGGGGACCCCTTACAATGAGCAGTTCTTC
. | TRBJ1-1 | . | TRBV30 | CAWSPYPHNGTEAFF | TGTGCCTGGAGTCCATACCCCCATAACGGCACTGAAGCTTTCTTT
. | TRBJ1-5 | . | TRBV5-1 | CASSLRDWRGSNQPQHF | TGCGCCAGCTCCTTAAGGGACTGGAGGGGTAGCAATCAGCCCCAGCATTTT
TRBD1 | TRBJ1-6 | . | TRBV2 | CASSEGDSRSPLHF | TGTGCCAGCAGTGAGGGGGACAGTAGATCACCCCTCCACTTT
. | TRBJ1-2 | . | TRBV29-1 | CSVGDTPYGYTF | TGCAGCGTTGGGGACACACCTTATGGCTACACCTTC
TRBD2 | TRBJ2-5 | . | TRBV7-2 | CASSWGTSGRGETQYF | TGTGCCAGCAGCTGGGGGACTAGCGGGAGGGGAGAGACCCAGTACTTC
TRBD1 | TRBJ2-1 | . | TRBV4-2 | CASSQDLGTGRQFF | TGTGCCAGCAGCCAAGATCTCGGGACAGGGAGGCAGTTCTTC
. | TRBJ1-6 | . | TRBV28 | CASSSPVNSPLHF | TGTGCCAGCAGTTCCCCCGTCAATTCACCCCTCCACTTT
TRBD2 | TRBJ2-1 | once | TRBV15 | CATSRVQGLAGGFYNEQFF | TGTGCCACCAGCAGAGTTCAGGGACTAGCGGGAGGATTCTACAATGAGCAGTTCTTC
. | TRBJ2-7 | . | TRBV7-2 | CASSLDPAGHSYEQYF | TGTGCCAGCAGCTTAGACCCTGCGGGCCACTCCTACGAGCAGTACTTC
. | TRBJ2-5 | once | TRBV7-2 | CASSSPWPQYF | TGTGCCAGCAGCTCCCCCTGGCCCCAGTACTTC
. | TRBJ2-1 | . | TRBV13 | CASSLVRTKDNEQFF | TGTGCCAGCAGCTTAGTACGGACTAAGGACAATGAGCAGTTCTTC
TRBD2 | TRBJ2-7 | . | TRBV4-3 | CASSRTGGRYEQYF | TGCGCCAGCAGCCGAACGGGAGGGCGTTACGAGCAGTACTTC
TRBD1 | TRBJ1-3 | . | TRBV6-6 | CASSYGGQDIYF | TGTGCCAGCAGTTATGGGGGACAGGATATATATTTT
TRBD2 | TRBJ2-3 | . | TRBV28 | CASSLALAGGWTDTQYF | TGTGCCAGCAGTTTGGCCCTAGCGGGAGGGTGGACAGATACGCAGTATTTT
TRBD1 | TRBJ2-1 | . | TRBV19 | CASSPGTVHEQFF | TGTGCCAGTAGTCCGGGGACAGTCCATGAGCAGTTCTTC
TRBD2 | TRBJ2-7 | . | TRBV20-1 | CSASVTSGKGVYEQYF | TGCAGTGCTAGTGTCACTAGCGGGAAAGGAGTCTACGAGCAGTACTTC
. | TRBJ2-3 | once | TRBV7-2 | CASSLLGARDTQYF | TGTGCCAGCAGCTTACTAGGAGCGCGCGATACGCAGTATTTT
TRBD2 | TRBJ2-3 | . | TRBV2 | CARRTSRGDTQYF | TGTGCCAGAAGGACTAGTCGAGGAGATACGCAGTATTTT
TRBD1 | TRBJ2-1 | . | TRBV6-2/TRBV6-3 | CASSYPLGGAKNNEQFF | TGTGCCAGCAGTTATCCTCTAGGGGGCGCGAAGAACAATGAGCAGTTCTTC
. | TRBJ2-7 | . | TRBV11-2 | CASTLGFPYEQYF | TGTGCCAGCACCCTAGGTTTCCCCTACGAGCAGTACTTC
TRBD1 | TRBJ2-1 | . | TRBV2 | CASRDRVGQWKSSYNEQFF | TGTGCCAGCAGGGACAGGGTCGGTCAGTGGAAGAGCTCCTACAATGAGCAGTTCTTC
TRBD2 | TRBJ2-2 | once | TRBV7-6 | CASSLGERGNTGELFF | TGTGCCAGCAGCTTAGGCGAGCGGGGGAACACCGGGGAGCTGTTTTTT
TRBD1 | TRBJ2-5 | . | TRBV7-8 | CASSLANRGLGKTQYF | TGTGCCAGCAGCTTAGCAAACAGGGGGCTAGGGAAGACCCAGTACTTC
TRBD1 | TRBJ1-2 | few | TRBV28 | CASRTYRGMDYGYTF | TGTGCCAGCAGGACATACAGGGGAATGGACTATGGCTACACCTTC